This T cell receptor beta chain emerged from a study of blood T cells in healthy people across ages. Peripheral blood samples of roughly 9.8 milliliters were drawn from each donor. This clonotype was detected once. The antigen is unknown. Sample-barcoded 5' priming and a J-beta primer mix drove a second PCR of about 6 to 12 cycles. Tags on each cDNA molecule came from a template-switch adaptor with 12 random nucleotides. TCRdb recomputed calls from the 5' RACE reads with MiXCR, one row per CDR3 protein. The repertoire holds about 1.4 million distinct CDR3 sequences, with roughly 64% as singletons. Per germline, CDR1 MNHEY and CDR2 SMNVEV (reference sequence). There are 16 residues in the CDR3. V lost 5 bases and J 3 bases, leaving 18 bases between the germline ends. Study observations and caveats: Age brought a roughly linear fall in TCR beta diversity measured per million T cells. More naive CD4+ cells and higher diversity marked long-lived donors relative to aged donors.

The chain combines TRBV27 with TRBJ2-3; D is uncertain. Sample: blood. The source of this sequence is a young man in good health. The DNA of the CDR3 is TGTGCCAGCAGTCCCCGGAGAGGCTCGGTGACAGATACGCAGTATTTT. This gives the protein CASSPRRGSVTDTQYF.